This paragraph covers one T cell receptor beta chain sequence. Its antigen is as yet unknown. The data were produced by immunoSEQ multiplex PCR, yet TCRdb's version contains in-frame clones alone and is incomplete. The sample gives roughly 76,000 clones, roughly 85% of which show up once; 2% to 2.5% is in the top ten. These data belong to a study of T cell responses to AZD1222 COVID-19 vaccine. Broader study findings: Just 5 or 6 AZD1222 recipients tested seropositive at baseline. Dominant CD4 TCR responses targeted spike regions 160-218 and 743-854. Increases in Spike-specific TCR breadth and depth were seen after two AZD1222 doses.

CDR3 length: 14 residues. Germline V gene sequence: CDR1 MNHEY, CDR2 SVGAGI. Trimming removed 10 bases from V and 0 bases from J, with 10 bases in between. The specimen comprised peripheral blood, sampled on day 0 of AZD1222 vaccination. The TCR was taken from an adult in good health. V usage is TRBV6-5 and J usage is TRBJ1-6, with D possibly matching TRBD1 (6 bases). The CDR3 sequence is CATQGGSYNSPLHF. Here the CDR3 DNA reads TGTGCCACCCAAGGGGGCTCCTATAATTCACCCCTCCACTTT.